The following is a T cell receptor beta chain sequence with its context. This entry comes from a study of identical twins. CDR1 and CDR2 (germline): DFQATT, SNEGSKA (reference sequence). The CDR3 has 13 amino acids. V was pared by 0 bases and J by 5 bases, with 8 bases between. A single record per CDR3 protein comes from TCRdb applying MiXCR to the 5' RACE reads. The sample holds approximately 1.8 million distinct CDR3 sequences, roughly a third seen once. Material: cord blood. The J gene is TRBJ1-5, the V gene TRBV20-1; D remains ambiguous. The source is a newborn girl in good health. The CDR3 DNA sequence: TGCAGTGCTAGAGATCCCCCGGATCAGCCCCAGCATTTT. As protein: CSARDPPDQPQHF.